Shown below are 17 T cell receptor beta chains from a single sample sequenced in a study of cytomegalovirus exposure and HLA in healthy donors. Generated by immunoSEQ multiplex PCR, the TCRdb table keeps only in-frame clones and is missing some. The profile shows 220,000 or so clones, about 93% of them singletons. Specimen: PBMCs. These receptors were obtained from a woman between 18 and 30 years old in good health and CMV-seronegative.

V and J are TRBV30 and TRBJ2-7, with a possible D match to TRBD2 (7 bases). The CDR3 covers 13 residues. V was clipped by 4 bases and J by 6 bases, with 16 bases between them. Germline CDR1 GTSNPN, CDR2 SVGIG (reference sequence). The CDR3 sequence: CAWNTIRGGEQYF. The CDR3 coding sequence is TGTGCCTGGAACACTATTAGGGGGGGCGAGCAGTACTTC.

V is TRBV15 and J is TRBJ2-7; D is ambiguous. Germline assignment: CDR1 LNHNV and CDR2 YYDKDF (reference sequence). The CDR3 consists of 12 residues. V gave up 5 bases and J gave up 5 bases, with 10 bases separating them. CDR3 coding DNA: TGTGCCACCAGCTTGTTCGGTAACGAGCAGTACTTC. It specifies CATSLFGNEQYF.

This chain connects TRBV6-6 to TRBJ2-1; 11 bases align to TRBD2. The CDR3 is made up of 14 amino acids. CDR1 is MNHNY and CDR2 is SVGAGI in the germline V gene (reference sequence). V shed 11 bases, J shed 1 base, and the junction held 4 bases outside the gene matches. The CDR3, as DNA: TGTGCCGTAGCTAGCGGGAGGTCCTACAATGAGCAGTTCTTC. Amino acid sequence: CAVASGRSYNEQFF.

This chain links TRBV6-1 with TRBJ2-7; TRBD1 agrees at 7 bases. Germline V CDR1 and CDR2: MNHNS, SASEGT. The V gene end was trimmed by 5 bases and the J gene end by 4 bases; junction bases not matched to a gene: 8. This CDR3 has 14 amino acids. In DNA form, the CDR3 reads TGTGCCAGCAGTCCCCGGACAGGTAGATACGAGCAGTACTTC. It specifies CASSPRTGRYEQYF.

The chain couples TRBV10-3 to TRBJ1-6, with D unclear. The CDR3 covers 15 residues. With 6 bases removed from V and 7 bases from J, the gap between germline ends came to 16 bases. CDR1 and CDR2 from the germline V gene are ENHRY and SYGVKD. CDR3 amino acids: CAIRTLRGENSPLHF. DNA for the CDR3: TGTGCCATCAGAACTCTCCGGGGTGAGAATTCACCCCTCCACTTT.

The chain carries TRBV6-1 and TRBJ2-7, with 11 bases that match TRBD2. Germline trimming cut 3 bases from V and 3 bases from J; bases unmatched to any gene: 1. The CDR3 length is 14 residues. Germline V lookup: CDR1 MNHNS, CDR2 SASEGT. CDR3 nucleotides: TGTGCCAGCAGTGAGGGGACTAGCGGCTACGAGCAGTACTTC. It specifies CASSEGTSGYEQYF.

V gene TRBV28 combines with J gene TRBJ2-4, with 9 positions matching TRBD2. V was pared by 6 bases and J by 6 bases, with 12 bases of the junction left unmatched. This CDR3 is 16 amino acids long. Germline lookup yields CDR1 MDHEN and CDR2 SYDVKM. The CDR3 is CASRRITGLARNIQYF. CDR3 nucleotide sequence: TGTGCCAGCAGGCGAATCACGGGACTAGCTAGAAACATTCAGTACTTC.

The chain links TRBV27 to TRBJ2-7; D might be TRBD1 (6 bases). V shed 3 bases and J shed 0 bases, with 15 bases lying between them. Per germline, CDR1 MNHEY and CDR2 SMNVEV (reference sequence). This CDR3 has 16 residues. CDR3 region: CASSFSGGLSSYEQYF. DNA of the CDR3: TGTGCCAGCAGTTTTTCTGGGGGCTTGAGCTCCTACGAGCAGTACTTC.

Details on this clone: Additional DNA sequences in this sample encode the identical CDR3. The rearrangement joins TRBV19 to TRBJ1-2, with TRBD1 matching over 7 bases. The CDR3 is 13 amino acids. Germline V gene data show CDR1 as LNHDA and CDR2 as SQIVND (reference sequence). The J segment lost 3 bases and the V segment lost 5 bases, leaving 3 bases of the junction unmatched. CDR3: CASSLDRDYGYTF. The CDR3 bases are TGTGCCAGTAGTCTCGACAGGGACTATGGCTACACCTTC.

The chain employs TRBV27 and TRBJ2-1; 10 positions match TRBD1. V gave up 4 bases and J gave up 4 bases; unmatched junction bases: 4. The germline CDR1 and CDR2 sequences are MNHEY and SMNVEV (reference sequence). The CDR3 covers 15 residues. The CDR3 DNA reads TGTGCCAGCAGTTCAGGGACAGGGGTTTACAATGAGCAGTTCTTC. Translation gives CASSSGTGVYNEQFF.

V and J are TRBV5-4 and TRBJ1-4, with 9 bases lining up with TRBD1. V gave up 4 bases and J gave up 8 bases; unmatched junction bases: 9. Germline CDR1 is SGHNT and CDR2 is YYREEE (reference sequence). CDR3 size: 15 residues. The chain's CDR3 is CASSPPGQGYEKLFF. CDR3 coding DNA: TGTGCCAGCAGCCCGCCGGGACAGGGATACGAAAAACTGTTTTTT.

The rearrangement links TRBV7-6 to TRBJ2-3, with TRBD1 as a possible D gene (5 bases). Germline-derived CDR1 and CDR2 are SGHVS and FNYEAQ. The CDR3 has 13 residues. The V and J ends lost 6 bases and 8 bases respectively, with 15 bases between them. This CDR3 is CASSTGTAGTQYF. CDR3 sequence (DNA): TGTGCCAGCAGTACAGGTACCGCCGGTACGCAGTATTTT.

The V call is TRBV7-8, the J call TRBJ2-3, with D possibly being TRBD2 (6 bases). The CDR3 is 13 amino acids. Germline lookup yields CDR1 SGHVS and CDR2 FQNEAQ. The V end lost 3 bases, the J end lost 5 bases, and 9 bases lay between the germline ends. CDR3 region: CASSFGDLDTQYF. CDR3 in DNA: TGTGCCAGCAGCTTCGGGGACTTAGATACGCAGTATTTT. Drawing the rest from reference TRBV7-8 and TRBJ2-3, the complete variable domain is GAGVSQSPRYKVAKRGQDVALRCDPISGHVSLFWYQQALGQGPEFLTYFQNEAQLDKSGLPSDRFFAERPEGSVSTLKIQRTQQEDSAVYLCASSFGDLDTQYFGPGTRLTVL.

This chain connects TRBV6-5 to TRBJ1-3; D is unresolved. CDR1 is MNHEY, CDR2 SVGAGI, per germline. This CDR3 is 14 amino acids long. Trimming pared 10 bases from V and 0 bases from J, leaving 13 bases between. DNA of the CDR3: TGTGCCACTTCCAGGACTCCCTCTGGAAACACCATATATTTT. Residues: CATSRTPSGNTIYF.

This chain connects TRBV6-5 to TRBJ1-6, with D possibly TRBD1 on 5 matching bases. V lost 2 bases to trimming and J lost 7 bases, with 9 bases between them. Germline values: CDR1 MNHEY, CDR2 SVGAGI. The CDR3 contains 14 residues. This CDR3 is CASSYETANSPLHF. CDR3 DNA: TGTGCCAGCAGTTACGAGACAGCCAATTCACCCCTCCACTTT.

This chain connects TRBV4-2 to TRBJ1-1; tentative D call: TRBD1 (5 bases). This CDR3 has 16 residues. Per the germline V gene, CDR1 is LGHNA and CDR2 is YNFKEQ. The V end lost 3 bases, the J end lost 0 bases, and 14 bases lay between the germline ends. The CDR3 is CASSQEQGWVNTEAFF. The DNA for the CDR3 is TGTGCCAGCAGCCAGGAGCAGGGATGGGTGAACACTGAAGCTTTCTTT.

This chain links TRBV21-1 with TRBJ2-2; the D segment call TRBD2 is taken from the table without a DNA check. TRBV21-1 is termed a pseudogene. The CDR3 extends over 17 amino acids. The CDR3 bases are TGTGCCAGCAGCAAAGAAACTAGCGACCTAAAATCCGGGGAGCTGTTTTTT. It translates to CASSKETSDLKSGELFF.